This passage covers 16 T cell receptor beta chains from one sample sequenced in a study of blood T cell repertoires in COVID-19. Measured with immunoSEQ multiplex PCR; TCRdb has only the in-frame clones, and not every one. This sample has under 350,000 clones; 80% to 90% occur once, and the top ten carry 4% to 5%. The sequencing input was PBMCs or T cells enriched from blood (not recorded which). All receptors derive from a man under 40 who had recovered from COVID-19.

The V call is TRBV6-5, the J call TRBJ2-3; 10 positions match TRBD1. Germline CDR1 and CDR2: MNHEY and SVGAGI. The CDR3 is 14 residues long. The junction had 7 bases not matched to a gene; V was cut back by 8 bases and J by 5 bases. The CDR3 protein is CASSGQGIRDTQYF. CDR3 coding DNA: TGTGCCAGCTCGGGACAGGGGATACGAGATACGCAGTATTTT.

This rearrangement joins TRBV6-6 to TRBJ1-1; D gene uncertain. Germline CDR1 reads MNHNY; CDR2 reads SVGAGI (reference sequence). V lost 2 bases and J lost 6, with 13 bases in between. This CDR3 contains 14 residues. The CDR3 protein is CASSYEYLTAEAFF. CDR3 sequence (DNA): TGTGCCAGCAGTTACGAGTACCTTACGGCTGAAGCTTTCTTT.

CDR3 coding DNA: TGTGCCAGCAGTTGGGGACAAGGGCCGGGCTATGGCTACACCTTC. Translated, it gives CASSWGQGPGYGYTF. J is TRBJ1-2 and V is TRBV27; perhaps TRBD1 as D (6 bases). From germline, CDR1 is MNHEY and CDR2 SMNVEV (reference sequence). This CDR3 is built from 15 residues. Deletions cut 4 bases from V and 4 bases from J, with 16 bases between.

The chain couples TRBV24-1 to TRBJ2-5; 7 positions agree with TRBD2. The CDR3 is 15 residues long. V was clipped by 1 base and J by 2 bases; unmatched bases: 3. Germline V gives CDR1 KGHDR, CDR2 SFDVKD. Here the CDR3 DNA reads TGTGCCACCAGTGATTTTTGGGGGGGTCAAGAGACCCAGTACTTC. Translated: CATSDFWGGQETQYF.

The chain carries TRBV3-1 (or the pseudogene TRBV3-2) and TRBJ2-2; D is perhaps TRBD2 (8 bases). CDR1 is LGHDT and CDR2 is YNNKEL in the germline V gene (reference sequence). Trimming left V 1 base short and J 4 bases short, with 19 bases between. This CDR3 contains 18 residues. The CDR3 protein is CASSQVRGLAGFTGELFF. The CDR3 bases are TGTGCCAGCAGCCAAGTTAGGGGGCTAGCGGGCTTCACCGGGGAGCTGTTTTTT.

The rearrangement joins TRBV27 to TRBJ1-1, with D unresolved. The V gene lost 4 bases and the J gene lost 7 bases, with 13 bases spanning the gap. This CDR3 region has 13 residues. The V gene's germline CDR1 is MNHEY and CDR2 SMNVEV (reference sequence). The CDR3 bases are TGTGCCAGCAGTTCCGCAGCCGGACTTGAAGCTTTCTTT. Its translation is CASSSAAGLEAFF.

This chain connects TRBV19 to TRBJ2-6, with 7 nucleotides matching TRBD1. J gave up 3 bases and V 8 bases, and 16 bases lay outside the gene matches. CDR3 length: 18 amino acids. Germline CDR1 is LNHDA and CDR2 is SQIVND (reference sequence). The CDR3 sequence: CASSRDRFYLSGANVLTF. The CDR3 coding sequence is TGTGCCAGTTCCAGGGACAGATTCTACCTGAGTGGGGCCAACGTCCTGACTTTC.

This chain connects TRBV3-1 (or the pseudogene TRBV3-2) to TRBJ2-7; 8 nucleotides line up with TRBD2. Germline CDR1 reads LGHDT; CDR2 reads YNNKEL (reference sequence). This CDR3 comprises 16 residues. Unmatched junction bases numbered 9, after V lost 5 bases and J lost 0 bases. CDR3 loop: CASSARTSGGSYEQYF. The CDR3 region has the DNA TGTGCCAGCAGCGCTCGTACTAGCGGCGGCTCCTACGAGCAGTACTTC.

The chain is built from TRBV5-1 and TRBJ2-2; 10 positions match TRBD2. J was trimmed by 3 bases and V by 3 bases; bases with no gene match: 11. The germline V gene encodes CDR1 SGHRS and CDR2 YFSETQ. This CDR3 is built from 18 residues. CDR3 protein: CASSSDHLAGADTGELFF. CDR3 nucleotides: TGCGCCAGCAGCTCAGACCACCTAGCGGGAGCCGACACCGGGGAGCTGTTTTTT.

The CDR3 is CASSQDWQIQFF. CDR3 nucleotides: TGCGCCAGCAGCCAAGATTGGCAGATACAGTTCTTC. The genes are TRBV4-1 and TRBJ2-1, with no clear D. Trimming removed 0 bases from V and 13 bases from J, with 10 bases in between. This CDR3 spans 12 amino acids. Germline V gene sequence: CDR1 MGHRA, CDR2 YSYEKL.

V usage is TRBV19 and J usage is TRBJ2-7; D call uncertain. Looked up from germline, CDR1 is LNHDA and CDR2 is SQIVND (reference sequence). The CDR3 has 14 residues. Between the trimmed V and J ends, which lost 5 bases and 2 bases, there was a span of 13 bases. CDR3: CASSPWQATYEQYF. CDR3 nucleotides: TGTGCCAGTAGTCCCTGGCAGGCGACCTACGAGCAGTACTTC.

J is TRBJ2-7 and V is TRBV6-5; TRBD2 agrees at 15 bases. The germline gives CDR1 MNHEY, CDR2 SVGAGI. This CDR3 has 14 amino acids. With V trimmed by 6 bases and J by 11 bases, 8 bases remained unmatched. CDR3 nucleotides: TGTGCCAGCAGGAAGGGACTAGCGGGAGGTGCGGAGTACTTC. The encoded protein is CASRKGLAGGAEYF.

The V call is TRBV30, the J call TRBJ2-7; TRBD2 is a possible D gene (6 bases). This CDR3 comprises 13 residues. The germline V and J ends were trimmed by 0 bases and 5 bases, with 11 bases remaining between them. Germline-derived CDR1 and CDR2 are GTSNPN and SVGIG (reference sequence). Here the CDR3 reads CAWSVGLANEQYF. The DNA for the CDR3 is TGTGCCTGGAGTGTAGGTCTAGCGAACGAGCAGTACTTC.

This clone appeared once. V is TRBV18 and J is TRBJ1-4; maybe TRBD1 (5 bases). V shed 3 bases and J shed 4 bases, with 9 bases lying between them. In germline, CDR1 is KGHSH, CDR2 LQKENI. The CDR3 is 14 amino acids. CDR3 region: CASSPGPGNEKLFF. CDR3 nucleotides: TGTGCCAGCTCACCGGGGCCAGGTAATGAAAAACTGTTTTTT.

The chain joins TRBV2 to TRBJ1-5; D might be TRBD1 (5 bases). V lost 6 bases and J lost 7, with 16 bases in between. Germline V lookup: CDR1 SNHLY, CDR2 FYNNEI. This CDR3 is 14 amino acids long. CDR3 residues: CASRGDLAGQPQHF. For the CDR3, the DNA is TGTGCCAGCAGAGGGGACCTCGCGGGGCAGCCCCAGCATTTT.

The chain combines TRBV19 with TRBJ2-3; 7 nucleotides align to TRBD2. From germline, CDR1 is LNHDA and CDR2 SQIVND (reference sequence). The CDR3 consists of 15 residues. V trimming: 4 bases; J trimming: 0 bases; junction bases outside the gene matches: 4. CDR3 protein: CASSTVLASTDTQYF. Here the CDR3 DNA reads TGTGCCAGTAGTACGGTACTAGCGAGCACAGATACGCAGTATTTT.